This T cell receptor beta chain was captured in a study of blood T cells in healthy people across ages. Alongside a J-beta primer mix, a sample-barcoded 5' primer served in a second PCR lasting about 7 to 11 cycles. TCRdb fed the 5' RACE reads into MiXCR, producing one record per CDR3 protein. The data hold over 500,000 distinct CDR3 sequences, with about 29% observed a single time. Germline CDR1 reads LNHNV; CDR2 reads YYDKDF (reference sequence). The germline V and J ends were trimmed by 3 bases and 0 bases, with 11 bases remaining between them. CDR3 length: 15 amino acids. The same sample was also used in a study of T cells of mothers and their children.

Material for sequencing was blood. This clonotype was obtained from a boy aged 2 to 9 in good health. V gene TRBV15 combines with J gene TRBJ2-5; D may be TRBD1 (7 bases). The CDR3 protein is CATSRGGQDQETQYF. CDR3 in DNA: TGTGCCACCAGCAGGGGAGGACAGGACCAAGAGACCCAGTACTTC.